The text below deals with one T cell receptor (beta chain). No antigen is known for it. In the PCR, 60 Vbeta and 13 Jbeta primers were used. Method: immunoSEQ multiplex PCR; TCRdb's copy keeps in-frame clones and lacks some. The table has about 140,000 clones, around 77% seen once. The sample is drawn from a study of cytomegalovirus exposure and HLA in healthy donors. Across the study: In an earlier analysis, 117 million unique TCR beta sequences were found from 150 million to 200 million T cells.

The V and J ends lost 0 bases and 4 bases respectively, with 16 bases between them. CDR3 size: 17 residues. Study-wide results and caveats: In an earlier analysis, productive rearrangement rates for most beta V segments clustered near 87% or 30%. It was only CMV serostatus that was available as immune exposure information. Indistinguishability led to the exclusion of some V segments, TRBV6-2 and TRBV6-3 included.

Sequenced input: PBMCs. The sequence was obtained from a man younger than 35 in good health and CMV-seronegative. V gene TRBV23-1 combines with J gene TRBJ1-3; tentatively, D is TRBD1 (6 bases). TRBV23-1 is noted as an ORF with a role that remains uncertain. In nucleotides, the CDR3 is TGCGCCAGCAGTCAATCCTGTGTGGGGGCTGACGGAAACACCATATATTTT. Encoded protein: CASSQSCVGADGNTIYF.